These 4 T cell receptor beta chains came from one sample sequenced in a study of blood T cell repertoires in COVID-19. The method was immunoSEQ multiplex PCR; TCRdb's version includes in-frame clones alone and lacks a portion of them. The repertoire holds some 200,000 clones, with roughly 89% as singletons. Input material: PBMCs or T cells enriched from blood (not recorded which). The source of these receptors is a man aged 18 to 30 with acute COVID-19.

The V and J genes are TRBV18 and TRBJ2-1; 13 bases match TRBD2. The CDR3 sequence is 15 residues long. Germline CDR1 is KGHSH and CDR2 is LQKENI. With 3 bases clipped from V and 7 bases from J, the junction kept 3 bases outside the gene matches. CDR3 residues: CASSPPTSGRNEQFF. CDR3 in DNA: TGTGCCAGCTCACCCCCGACTAGCGGGAGGAATGAGCAGTTCTTC.

The rearrangement joins TRBV5-1 to TRBJ2-3; 7 positions agree with TRBD1. The CDR3 runs 15 residues. Germline CDR1 reads SGHRS; CDR2 reads YFSETQ. Trimming took 3 bases from V and 0 from J; bases not matched to a gene: 4. The CDR3 protein is CASSSGQASTDTQYF. CDR3 bases: TGCGCCAGCAGCTCCGGACAGGCTAGCACAGATACGCAGTATTTT.

The J gene is TRBJ2-1, the V gene TRBV10-2; 9 bases match TRBD2. V shed 6 bases, J shed 5 bases, and the junction held 11 bases outside the gene matches. CDR3 length: 16 amino acids. Germline V gives CDR1 WSHSY, CDR2 SAAADI. The CDR3 spells CASSTGTSRTNNEQFF. CDR3 nucleotide sequence: TGCGCCAGCAGCACCGGGACTAGCAGGACCAACAATGAGCAGTTCTTC.

The V gene is TRBV3-1 (or the pseudogene TRBV3-2), the J gene TRBJ1-3, with a tentative D call TRBD1 (5 bases). The CDR3 is made up of 17 amino acids. CDR1 is LGHDT, CDR2 YNNKEL, per germline (reference sequence). V was trimmed by 4 bases and J by 1 base, leaving 17 bases between them. The chain's CDR3 is CASSLLLPGRSGNTIYF. The CDR3 coding sequence is TGTGCCAGCAGCCTGTTATTGCCAGGGAGGTCTGGAAACACCATATATTTT.